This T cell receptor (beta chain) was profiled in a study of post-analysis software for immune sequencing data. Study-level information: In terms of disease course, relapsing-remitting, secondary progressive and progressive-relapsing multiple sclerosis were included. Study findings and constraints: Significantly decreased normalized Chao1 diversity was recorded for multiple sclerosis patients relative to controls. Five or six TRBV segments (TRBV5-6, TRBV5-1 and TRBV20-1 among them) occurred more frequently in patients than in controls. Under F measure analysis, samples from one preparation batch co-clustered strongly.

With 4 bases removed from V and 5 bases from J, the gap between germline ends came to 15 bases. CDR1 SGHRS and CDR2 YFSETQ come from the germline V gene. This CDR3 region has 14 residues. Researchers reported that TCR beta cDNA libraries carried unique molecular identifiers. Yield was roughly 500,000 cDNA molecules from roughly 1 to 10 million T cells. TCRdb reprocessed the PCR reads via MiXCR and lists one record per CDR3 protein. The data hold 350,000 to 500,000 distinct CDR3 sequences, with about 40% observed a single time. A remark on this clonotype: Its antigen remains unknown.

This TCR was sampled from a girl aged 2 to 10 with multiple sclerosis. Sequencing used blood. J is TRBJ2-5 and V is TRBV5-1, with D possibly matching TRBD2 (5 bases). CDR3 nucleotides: TGCGCCAGCAGCCCCGGACTTAGTGGGGAGACCCAGTACTTC. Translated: CASSPGLSGETQYF.